Below, 17 T cell receptor beta chains from the same sample are listed, as sequenced in a study of T cell responses to AZD1222 COVID-19 vaccine (dated by TCRdb to about 2021). Reading the label with the study, this specimen's time point is: about 28 days (+/-7) after the second vaccine dose. Read against the paper, the sample's treatment or condition label means: meningococcal conjugate vaccine given as trial control. The library was produced with the immunoSEQ multiplex PCR assay. TCRdb stores this immuneACCESS table with in-frame sequences only. Part of the clones is absent; in the studies checked, under half of the shortfall reflects unresolved V genes, and no reason is known for the rest. The table for this sample lists about 200,000 clones; around 90% of them were counted only once. 3.6% of the sample lies in the top ten. The sequencing used peripheral blood, collected 28 days after the second dose of the MenACWY control vaccine. All receptors come from an adult who received the MenACWY meningococcal vaccine as a control.

The chain is built from TRBV21-1 and TRBJ1-4; TRBD1, the D gene given by the table, was not confirmed from the DNA. TRBV21-1 is a pseudogene segment. The CDR3 runs 23 residues. The CDR3 loop is CASSKETEGRDRGPRRANEKLFF. The CDR3 coding sequence is TGTGCCAGCAGCAAAGAAACGGAGGGCCGGGACAGGGGGCCTAGAAGGGCTAATGAAAAACTGTTTTTT.

This clone was seen only once. The chain uses TRBV2 and TRBJ2-7; TRBD1 matches 10 bases. The germline V gene has CDR1 SNHLY and CDR2 FYNNEI. V dropped 4 bases and J dropped 0; count of bases not matched to a gene: 3. This CDR3 is 15 amino acids long. The CDR3 DNA is TGTGCCAGCAGTGGGACAGGGGGTGTCTCCTACGAGCAGTACTTC. Its protein product is CASSGTGGVSYEQYF.

The sample holds a few counts of this clone. The chain joins TRBV11-3 to TRBJ2-5; TRBD2 is a possible D gene (5 bases). Per the germline V gene, CDR1 is SGHNT and CDR2 is YENEEA. This CDR3 spans 14 amino acids. The ends were cut back, 4 bases at V and 2 bases at J, with 11 bases in the middle. CDR3: CASSSIRGQETQYF. Written as DNA, the CDR3 is TGTGCCAGCAGCTCCATCCGGGGTCAAGAGACCCAGTACTTC.

J is TRBJ2-5 and V is TRBV2; perhaps TRBD1 as D (6 bases). Germline loops: CDR1 SNHLY, CDR2 FYNNEI. The CDR3 length is 12 residues. Trimming pared 8 bases from V and 2 bases from J, leaving 9 bases between. The CDR3 bases are TGTGCCAGCGGGACACTGCAAGAGACCCAGTACTTC. It codes for CASGTLQETQYF.

V is TRBV6-1 and J is TRBJ1-4; D is undetermined. The CDR3 is made up of 14 amino acids. V lost 3 bases and J 7 bases, leaving 12 bases between the germline ends. CDR1 is MNHNS and CDR2 is SASEGT in the germline V gene. For the CDR3, the DNA is TGTGCCAGCAGTGACCGGTGGGTGGGTGAAAAACTGTTTTTT. Translation: CASSDRWVGEKLFF.

The chain employs TRBV27 and TRBJ2-4; D not resolved. The CDR3 is 13 residues long. The germline V gene encodes CDR1 MNHEY and CDR2 SMNVEV (reference sequence). Trimming removed 3 bases at V and 6 bases at J, with 9 bases between. This CDR3 reads CASSLYLGNIQYF. The CDR3 region has the DNA TGTGCCAGCAGTTTGTATCTCGGAAACATTCAGTACTTC.

The gene calls are TRBV7-2 and TRBJ2-3; D is tentatively TRBD1 or TRBD2 (6 bases each). Per germline, CDR1 SGHTA and CDR2 FQGNSA. Trimming stripped 5 bases from V and 0 bases from J, with 15 bases between. The CDR3 covers 16 residues. The DNA for the CDR3 is TGTGCCAGCAGCCTCGTGGGGGGCTTTAGCACAGATACGCAGTATTTT. This translates into CASSLVGGFSTDTQYF.

This chain links TRBV5-1 with TRBJ2-5; D remains ambiguous. The germline CDR1 and CDR2 sequences are SGHRS and YFSETQ. The V and J ends lost 0 bases and 0 bases respectively, with 9 bases between them. The CDR3 has 15 residues. The CDR3 DNA reads as TGCGCCAGCAGCTTGGATGGGCTGTACCAAGAGACCCAGTACTTC. This codes for CASSLDGLYQETQYF.

The genes are TRBV28 and TRBJ1-1; weak D call: TRBD1 (6 bases). V dropped 7 bases and J dropped 2 bases, with 14 bases sitting between them. Per germline, CDR1 MDHEN and CDR2 SYDVKM. The CDR3 contains 14 residues. CDR3 residues: CASKLRGQNTEAFF. CDR3 sequence (DNA): TGTGCCAGCAAACTACGGGGACAAAACACTGAAGCTTTCTTT.

The chain combines TRBV7-2 with TRBJ2-3; 11 bases agree with TRBD2. Looked up from germline, CDR1 is SGHTA and CDR2 is FQGNSA. CDR3 size: 16 residues. Trimming took 5 bases from V and 2 from J; bases not matched to a gene: 6. CDR3 DNA: TGTGCCAGCAGCACGAGACTAGCGGGGAACACAGATACGCAGTATTTT. Encoded protein: CASSTRLAGNTDTQYF. The entire variable domain, with the rest obtained from reference TRBV7-2 and TRBJ2-3, is as follows: GAGVSQSPSNKVTEKGKDVELRCDPISGHTALYWYRQSLGQGLEFLIYFQGNSAPDKSGLPSDRFSAERTGGSVSTLTIQRTQQEDSAVYLCASSTRLAGNTDTQYFGPGTRLTVL.

This chain uses TRBV7-2 with TRBJ2-2; 10 bases fit TRBD2. There are 15 residues in the CDR3. Germline V gene sequence: CDR1 SGHTA, CDR2 FQGNSA. J was trimmed by 7 bases and V by 1 base; bases with no gene match: 3. The CDR3: CASSLVTSGIGELFF. CDR3 sequence (DNA): TGTGCCAGCAGCTTAGTAACTAGCGGGATCGGGGAGCTGTTTTTT.

V is TRBV6-5 and J is TRBJ2-7, with D perhaps TRBD1 or TRBD2 (5 bases each). Germline CDR1 and CDR2: MNHEY and SVGAGI. The CDR3 contains 15 residues. V shed 5 bases and J shed 6 bases, with 20 bases lying between them. In DNA, the CDR3 is TGTGCCAGCAGTAACCCGGGGACCCCTCGGGGCGAGCAGTACTTC. It codes for CASSNPGTPRGEQYF.

The V call is TRBV27, the J call TRBJ1-2; weak D call: TRBD1 (5 bases). V was shortened by 7 bases and J by 4 bases, with 19 bases between the two germline ends. The CDR3 totals 15 residues. CDR1 is MNHEY and CDR2 is SMNVEV in the germline V gene (reference sequence). The CDR3 sequence is CASKGTTGSSYGYTF. In DNA form, the CDR3 reads TGTGCCAGCAAGGGGACTACAGGAAGTTCCTATGGCTACACCTTC.

The J gene is TRBJ1-4, the V gene TRBV6-5; TRBD1 might be the D (6 bases). Trimming shortened V by 9 bases and J by 6 bases, and 17 bases separated the two germline ends. The germline V gene has CDR1 MNHEY and CDR2 SVGAGI. The CDR3 runs 14 residues. The CDR3: CASGAGVSDEKLFF. The CDR3 coding sequence is TGTGCCAGTGGAGCAGGGGTATCGGATGAAAAACTGTTTTTT.

The chain has TRBV30 and TRBJ1-1, with a tentative D call TRBD1 (5 bases). Trimming shortened V by 8 bases and J by 6 bases, and 19 bases separated the two germline ends. CDR1 is GTSNPN and CDR2 is SVGIG in the germline V gene (reference sequence). The CDR3 contains 13 residues. The CDR3: CAGRRGSGAEAFF. Here the CDR3 DNA reads TGTGCCGGACGGAGGGGCTCGGGGGCTGAAGCTTTCTTT.

On this clone: This sample includes further DNA sequences coding for the same CDR3. The chain combines TRBV10-3 with TRBJ1-1; 7 positions match TRBD1. The CDR3 contains 13 residues. The ends lost 4 bases at V and 2 bases at J; junction bases unmatched: 1. The germline V gene encodes CDR1 ENHRY and CDR2 SYGVKD. CDR3 sequence (DNA): TGTGCCATCAGTGGGACAGGCAACACTGAAGCTTTCTTT. Protein: CAISGTGNTEAFF.

The chain has TRBV24-1 and TRBJ2-5; 8 bases agree with TRBD2. The CDR3 length is 15 residues. J lost 7 bases, V lost 6 bases, and 12 bases had no gene match. Germline CDR1 and CDR2: KGHDR and SFDVKD. The CDR3 loop is CATSTLFSGETTQYF. The CDR3, as DNA: TGTGCCACCAGTACGTTATTTAGCGGGGAAACGACCCAGTACTTC.